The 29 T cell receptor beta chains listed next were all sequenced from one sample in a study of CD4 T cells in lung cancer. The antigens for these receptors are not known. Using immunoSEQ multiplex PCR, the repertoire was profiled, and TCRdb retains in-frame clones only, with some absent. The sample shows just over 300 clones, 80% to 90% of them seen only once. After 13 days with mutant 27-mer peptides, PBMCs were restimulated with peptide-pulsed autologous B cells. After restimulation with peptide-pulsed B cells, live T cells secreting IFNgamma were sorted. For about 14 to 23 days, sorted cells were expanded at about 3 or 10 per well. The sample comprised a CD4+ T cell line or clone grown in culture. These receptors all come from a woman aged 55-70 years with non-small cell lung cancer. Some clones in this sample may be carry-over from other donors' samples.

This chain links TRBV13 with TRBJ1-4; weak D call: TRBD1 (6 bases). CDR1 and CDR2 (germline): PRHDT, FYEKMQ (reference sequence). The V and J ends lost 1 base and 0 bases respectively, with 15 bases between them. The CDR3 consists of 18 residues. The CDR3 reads CASSLATGGFATNEKLFF. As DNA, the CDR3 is TGTGCCAGCAGCTTAGCTACTGGGGGCTTTGCAACTAATGAAAAACTGTTTTTT. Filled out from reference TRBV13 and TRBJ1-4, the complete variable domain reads AAGVIQSPRHLIKEKRETATLKCYPIPRHDTVYWYQQGPGQDPQFLISFYEKMQSDKGSIPDRFSAQQFSDYHSELNMSSLELGDSALYFCASSLATGGFATNEKLFFGSGTQLSVL.

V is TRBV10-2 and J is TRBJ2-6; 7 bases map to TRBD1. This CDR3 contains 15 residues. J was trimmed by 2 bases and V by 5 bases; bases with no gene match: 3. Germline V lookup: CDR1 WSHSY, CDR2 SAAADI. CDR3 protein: CASSKTGTGANVLTF. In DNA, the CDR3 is TGCGCCAGCAGTAAGACAGGGACTGGGGCCAACGTCCTGACTTTC.

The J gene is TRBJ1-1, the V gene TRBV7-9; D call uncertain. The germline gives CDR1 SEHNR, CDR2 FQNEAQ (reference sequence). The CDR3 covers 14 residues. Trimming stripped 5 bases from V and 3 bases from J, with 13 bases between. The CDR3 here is CASSLDTSDTEAFF. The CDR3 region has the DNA TGTGCCAGCAGCCTAGACACTTCGGACACTGAAGCTTTCTTT. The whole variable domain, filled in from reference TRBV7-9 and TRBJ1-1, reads DTGVSQNPRHKITKRGQNVTFRCDPISEHNRLYWYRQTLGQGPEFLTYFQNEAQLEKSRLLSDRFSAERPKGSFSTLEIQRTEQGDSAMYLCASSLDTSDTEAFFGQGTRLTVV.

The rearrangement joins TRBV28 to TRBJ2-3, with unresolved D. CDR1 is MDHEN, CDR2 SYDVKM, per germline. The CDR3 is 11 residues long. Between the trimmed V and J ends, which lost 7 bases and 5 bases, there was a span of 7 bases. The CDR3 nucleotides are TGTGCCAGCATTGTAAGAGATACGCAGTATTTT. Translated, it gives CASIVRDTQYF.

The chain's CDR3 is CASSLIGLRDGYTF. CDR3 nucleotide sequence: TGTGCCAGCAGCTTAATTGGGCTTAGGGATGGCTACACCTTC. The chain links TRBV7-6 to TRBJ1-2, with no clear D. Germline assignment: CDR1 SGHVS and CDR2 FNYEAQ. Trimming pared 2 bases from V and 6 bases from J, leaving 13 bases between. This CDR3 is built from 14 residues.

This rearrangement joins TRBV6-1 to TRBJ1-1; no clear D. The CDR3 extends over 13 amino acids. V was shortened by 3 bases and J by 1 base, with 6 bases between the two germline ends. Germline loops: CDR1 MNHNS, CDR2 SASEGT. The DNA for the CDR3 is TGTGCCAGCAGTGAGTCTGAGAACACTGAAGCTTTCTTT. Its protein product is CASSESENTEAFF.

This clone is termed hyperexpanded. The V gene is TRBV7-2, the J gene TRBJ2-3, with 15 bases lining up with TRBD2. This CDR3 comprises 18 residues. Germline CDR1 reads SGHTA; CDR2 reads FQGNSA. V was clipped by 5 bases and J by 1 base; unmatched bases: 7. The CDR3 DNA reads TGTGCCAGCAGCGCCTCACGGACTAGCGGGGGGGGCACAGATACGCAGTATTTT. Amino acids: CASSASRTSGGGTDTQYF.

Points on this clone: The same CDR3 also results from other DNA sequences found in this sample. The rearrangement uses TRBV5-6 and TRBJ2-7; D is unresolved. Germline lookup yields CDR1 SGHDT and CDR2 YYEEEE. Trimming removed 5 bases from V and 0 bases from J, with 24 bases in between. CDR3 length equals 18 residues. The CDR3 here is CASSLSPSAAPFSYEQYF. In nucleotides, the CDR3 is TGTGCCAGCAGTTTATCACCCTCGGCAGCTCCCTTCTCCTACGAGCAGTACTTC. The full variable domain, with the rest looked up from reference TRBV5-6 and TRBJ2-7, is DAGVTQSPTHLIKTRGQQVTLRCSPKSGHDTVSWYQQALGQGPQFIFQYYEEEERQRGNFPDRFSGHQFPNYSSELNVNALLLGDSALYLCASSLSPSAAPFSYEQYFGPGTRLTVT.

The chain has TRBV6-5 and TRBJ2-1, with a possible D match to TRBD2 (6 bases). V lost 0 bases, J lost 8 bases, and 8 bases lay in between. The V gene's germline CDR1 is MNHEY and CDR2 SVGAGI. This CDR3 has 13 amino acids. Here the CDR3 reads CASSYSGSDEQFF. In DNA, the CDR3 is TGTGCCAGCAGTTACTCCGGGAGCGATGAGCAGTTCTTC.

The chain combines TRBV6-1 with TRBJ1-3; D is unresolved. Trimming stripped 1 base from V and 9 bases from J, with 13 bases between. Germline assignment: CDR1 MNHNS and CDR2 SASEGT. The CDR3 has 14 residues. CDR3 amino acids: CASSEGINSGTIYF. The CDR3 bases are TGTGCCAGCAGTGAAGGCATCAATTCGGGCACCATATATTTT.

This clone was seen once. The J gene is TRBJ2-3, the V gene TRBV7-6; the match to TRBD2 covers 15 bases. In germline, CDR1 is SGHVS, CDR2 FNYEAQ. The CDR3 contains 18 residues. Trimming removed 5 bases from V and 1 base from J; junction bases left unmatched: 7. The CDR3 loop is CASSASRTSGGGTDTQYF. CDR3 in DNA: TGTGCCAGCAGCGCCTCACGGACTAGCGGGGGGGGCACAGATACGCAGTATTTT.

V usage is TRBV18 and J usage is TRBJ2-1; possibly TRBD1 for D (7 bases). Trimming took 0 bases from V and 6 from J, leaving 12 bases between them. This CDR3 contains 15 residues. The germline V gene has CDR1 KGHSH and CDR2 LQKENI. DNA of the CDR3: TGTGCCAGCTCACCACCGAACAGGGGAGGCAATGAGCAGTTCTTC. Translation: CASSPPNRGGNEQFF.

CDR3 in DNA: TGTGCCAGTAGTATCCGCCCTAACCCCACAGATACGCAGTATTTT. This sequence encodes CASSIRPNPTDTQYF. This rearrangement joins TRBV19 to TRBJ2-3; no clear D gene. Germline V gene data show CDR1 as LNHDA and CDR2 as SQIVND (reference sequence). The V gene lost 3 bases and the J gene lost 2 bases, with 12 bases spanning the gap. The CDR3 extends over 15 amino acids.

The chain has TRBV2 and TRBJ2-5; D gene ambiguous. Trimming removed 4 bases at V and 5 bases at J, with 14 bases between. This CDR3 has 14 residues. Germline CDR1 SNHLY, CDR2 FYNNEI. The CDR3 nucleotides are TGTGCCAGCAGTGCTTACCTGCTTCTGGAGACCCAGTACTTC. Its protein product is CASSAYLLLETQYF.

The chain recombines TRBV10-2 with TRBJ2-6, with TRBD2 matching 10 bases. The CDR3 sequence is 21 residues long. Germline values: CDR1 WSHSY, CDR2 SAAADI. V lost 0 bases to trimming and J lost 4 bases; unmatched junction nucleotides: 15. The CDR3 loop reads CASSESNPLAGEVTGANVLTF. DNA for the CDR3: TGCGCCAGCAGTGAGTCGAATCCCCTAGCGGGGGAGGTAACAGGGGCCAACGTCCTGACTTTC.

CDR3 DNA: TGTGCCAGCAGTCACGGGCGGGGGCTTGGTGAAGCTTTCTTT. Translating gives CASSHGRGLGEAFF. This chain uses TRBV28 with TRBJ1-1, with D tentatively TRBD1 (6 bases). The CDR3 contains 14 residues. V was cut by 5 bases and J by 7 bases, with 17 bases left in between. Germline V gene lookup returns CDR1 MDHEN and CDR2 SYDVKM.

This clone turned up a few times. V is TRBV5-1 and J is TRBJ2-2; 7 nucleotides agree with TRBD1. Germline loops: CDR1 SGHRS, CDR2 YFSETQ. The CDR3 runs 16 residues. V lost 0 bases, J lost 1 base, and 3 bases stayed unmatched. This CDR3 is CASSLATGRNTGELFF. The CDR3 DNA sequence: TGCGCCAGCAGCTTGGCGACAGGGAGGAACACCGGGGAGCTGTTTTTT.

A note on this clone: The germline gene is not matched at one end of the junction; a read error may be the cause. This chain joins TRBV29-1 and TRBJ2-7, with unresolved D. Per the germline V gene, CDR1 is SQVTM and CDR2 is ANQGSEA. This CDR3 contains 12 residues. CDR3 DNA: TGCAGCGTCGAAGGATCGGCGTACGAGCAGTACTTC. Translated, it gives CSVEGSAYEQYF.

The CDR3 region has the DNA TGTGCCAGCAGCTTATTTGAGGCCGTCTCTGGAAACACCATATATTTT. Translation gives CASSLFEAVSGNTIYF. The genes are TRBV7-9 and TRBJ1-3, with D unresolved. This CDR3 is 16 amino acids long. Germline CDR1 and CDR2: SEHNR and FQNEAQ (reference sequence). V lost 2 bases, J lost 0 bases, and 11 bases lay in between.

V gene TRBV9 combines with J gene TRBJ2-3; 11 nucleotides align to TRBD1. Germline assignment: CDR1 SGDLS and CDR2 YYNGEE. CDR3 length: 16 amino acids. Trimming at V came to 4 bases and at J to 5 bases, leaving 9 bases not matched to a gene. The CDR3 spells CASSTRQDRGQDTQYF. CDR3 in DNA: TGTGCCAGCAGCACCCGCCAGGACAGGGGGCAAGATACGCAGTATTTT. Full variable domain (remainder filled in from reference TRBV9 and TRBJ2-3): DSGVTQTPKHLITATGQRVTLRCSPRSGDLSVYWYQQSLDQGLQFLIQYYNGEERAKGNILERFSAQQFPDLHSELNLSSLELGDSALYFCASSTRQDRGQDTQYFGPGTRLTVL.

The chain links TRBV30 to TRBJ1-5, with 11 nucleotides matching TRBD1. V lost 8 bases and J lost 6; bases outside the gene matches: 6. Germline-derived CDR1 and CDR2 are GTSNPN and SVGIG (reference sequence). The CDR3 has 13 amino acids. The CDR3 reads CAGDRGFGQPQHF. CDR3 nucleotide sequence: TGTGCCGGGGACAGGGGGTTCGGTCAGCCCCAGCATTTT.

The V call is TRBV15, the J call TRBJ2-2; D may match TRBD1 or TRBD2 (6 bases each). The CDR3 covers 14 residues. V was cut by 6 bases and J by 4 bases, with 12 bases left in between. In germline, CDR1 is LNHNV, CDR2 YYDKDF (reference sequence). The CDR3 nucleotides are TGTGCCACCAGTGTTGGGGGGCGCACCGGGGAGCTGTTTTTT. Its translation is CATSVGGRTGELFF. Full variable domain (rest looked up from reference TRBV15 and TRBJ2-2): DAMVIQNPRYQVTQFGKPVTLSCSQTLNHNVMYWYQQKSSQAPKLLFHYYDKDFNNEADTPDNFQSRRPNTSFCFLDIRSPGLGDTAMYLCATSVGGRTGELFFGEGSRLTVL.

As DNA, the CDR3 is TGTGCTAGTGGTTTGGTTTTAGCGGCCTCCTACAATGAGCAGTTCTTC. It codes for CASGLVLAASYNEQFF. The chain couples TRBV12-5 to TRBJ2-1, with D perhaps TRBD2 (6 bases). Per the germline V gene, CDR1 is LGHNT and CDR2 is FRNRAP. Trimming left V 0 bases short and J 0 bases short, with 9 bases between. The CDR3 consists of 16 residues. Supplemented by reference TRBV12-5 and TRBJ2-1, the full variable domain reads DARVTQTPRHKVTEMGQEVTMRCQPILGHNTVFWYRQTMMQGLELLAYFRNRAPLDDSGMPKDRFSAEMPDATLATLKIQPSEPRDSAVYFCASGLVLAASYNEQFFGPGTRLTVL.

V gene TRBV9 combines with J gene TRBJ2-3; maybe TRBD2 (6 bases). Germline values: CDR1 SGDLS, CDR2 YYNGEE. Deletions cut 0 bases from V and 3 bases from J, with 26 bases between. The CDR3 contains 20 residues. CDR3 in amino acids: CASSVAATLMGGRLTDTQYF. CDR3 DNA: TGTGCCAGCAGCGTAGCCGCCACCCTTATGGGGGGTCGACTAACAGATACGCAGTATTTT.

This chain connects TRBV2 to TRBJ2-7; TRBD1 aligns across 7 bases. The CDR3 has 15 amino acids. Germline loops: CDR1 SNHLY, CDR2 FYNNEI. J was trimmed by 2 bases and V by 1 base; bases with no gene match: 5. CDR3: CASSEDRTGTYEQYF. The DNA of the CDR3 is TGTGCCAGCAGTGAAGACAGGACAGGAACCTACGAGCAGTACTTC. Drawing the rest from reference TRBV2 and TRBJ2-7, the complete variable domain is EPEVTQTPSHQVTQMGQEVILRCVPISNHLYFYWYRQILGQKVEFLVSFYNNEISEKSEIFDDQFSVERPDGSNFTLKIRSTKLEDSAMYFCASSEDRTGTYEQYFGPGTRLTVT.

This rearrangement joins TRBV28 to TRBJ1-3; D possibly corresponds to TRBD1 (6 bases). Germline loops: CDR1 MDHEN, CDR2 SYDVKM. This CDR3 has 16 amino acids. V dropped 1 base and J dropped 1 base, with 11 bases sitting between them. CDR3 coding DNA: TGTGCCAGCAGTTTATACAGGGTTAGGTCTGGAAACACCATATATTTT. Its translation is CASSLYRVRSGNTIYF. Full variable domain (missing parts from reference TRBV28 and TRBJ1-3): DVKVTQSSRYLVKRTGEKVFLECVQDMDHENMFWYRQDPGLGLRLIYFSYDVKMKEKGDIPEGYSVSREKKERFSLILESASTNQTSMYLCASSLYRVRSGNTIYFGEGSWLTVV.

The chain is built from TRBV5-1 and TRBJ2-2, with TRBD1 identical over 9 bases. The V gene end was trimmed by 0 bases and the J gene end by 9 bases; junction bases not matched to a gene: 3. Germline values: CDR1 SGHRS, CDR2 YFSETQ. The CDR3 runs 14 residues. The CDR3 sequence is CASSLDRGLRELFF. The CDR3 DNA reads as TGCGCCAGCAGCTTGGACAGGGGGCTTCGGGAGCTGTTTTTT.

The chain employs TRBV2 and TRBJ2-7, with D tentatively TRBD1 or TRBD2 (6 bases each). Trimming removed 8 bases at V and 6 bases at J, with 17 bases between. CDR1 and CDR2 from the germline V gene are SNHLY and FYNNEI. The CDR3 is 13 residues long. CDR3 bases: TGTGCCAGCTCGGGAGTTACAGGGTTCGAGCAGTACTTC. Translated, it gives CASSGVTGFEQYF.

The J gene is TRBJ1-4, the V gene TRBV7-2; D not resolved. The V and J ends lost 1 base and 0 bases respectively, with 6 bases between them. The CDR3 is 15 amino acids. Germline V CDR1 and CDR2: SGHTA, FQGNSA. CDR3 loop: CASSLEAATNEKLFF. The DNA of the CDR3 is TGTGCCAGCAGCTTAGAAGCCGCAACTAATGAAAAACTGTTTTTT.